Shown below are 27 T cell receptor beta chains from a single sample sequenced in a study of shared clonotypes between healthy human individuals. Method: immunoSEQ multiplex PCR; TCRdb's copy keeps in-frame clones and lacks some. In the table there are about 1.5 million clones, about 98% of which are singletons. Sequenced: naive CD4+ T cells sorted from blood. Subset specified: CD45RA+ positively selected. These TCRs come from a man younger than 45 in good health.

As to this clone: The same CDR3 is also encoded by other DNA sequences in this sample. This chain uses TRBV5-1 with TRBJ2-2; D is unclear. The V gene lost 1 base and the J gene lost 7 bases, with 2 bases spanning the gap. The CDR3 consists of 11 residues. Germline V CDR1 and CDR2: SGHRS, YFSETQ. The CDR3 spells CASSLSGELFF. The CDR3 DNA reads TGCGCCAGCAGCTTGAGCGGGGAGCTGTTTTTT.

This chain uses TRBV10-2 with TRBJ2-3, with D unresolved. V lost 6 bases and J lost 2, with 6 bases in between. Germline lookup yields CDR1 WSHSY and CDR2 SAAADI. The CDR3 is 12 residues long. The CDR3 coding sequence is TGCGCCAGCAGGGGCATCACAGATACGCAGTATTTT. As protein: CASRGITDTQYF.

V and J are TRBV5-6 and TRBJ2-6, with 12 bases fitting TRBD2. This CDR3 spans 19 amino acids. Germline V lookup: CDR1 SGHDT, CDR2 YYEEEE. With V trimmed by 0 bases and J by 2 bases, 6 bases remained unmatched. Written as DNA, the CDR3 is TGTGCCAGCAGCTTGGGGCTAGCGGGAGGGGCAGCTGGGGCCAACGTCCTGACTTTC. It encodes CASSLGLAGGAAGANVLTF.

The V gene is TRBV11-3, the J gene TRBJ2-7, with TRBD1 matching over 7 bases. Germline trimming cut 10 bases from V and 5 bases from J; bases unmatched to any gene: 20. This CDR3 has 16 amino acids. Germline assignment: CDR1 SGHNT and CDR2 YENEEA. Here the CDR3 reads CANKSWVQGQWNEQYF. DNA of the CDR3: TGTGCCAACAAGAGTTGGGTCCAGGGACAGTGGAACGAGCAGTACTTC. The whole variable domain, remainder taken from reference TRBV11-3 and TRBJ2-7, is EAGVVQSPRYKIIEKKQPVAFWCNPISGHNTLYWYLQNLGQGPELLIRYENEEAVDDSQLPKDRFSAERLKGVDSTLKIQPAELGDSAVYLCANKSWVQGQWNEQYFGPGTRLTVT.

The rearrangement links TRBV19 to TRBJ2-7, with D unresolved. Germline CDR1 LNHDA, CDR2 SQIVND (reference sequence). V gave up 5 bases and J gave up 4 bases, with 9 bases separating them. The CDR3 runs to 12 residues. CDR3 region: CASSLKGYEQYF. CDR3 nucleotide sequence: TGTGCCAGTAGTCTGAAGGGTTACGAGCAGTACTTC.

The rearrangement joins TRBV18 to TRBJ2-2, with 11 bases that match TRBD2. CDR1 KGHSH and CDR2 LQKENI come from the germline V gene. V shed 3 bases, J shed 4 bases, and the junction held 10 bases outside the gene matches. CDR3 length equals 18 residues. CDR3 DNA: TGTGCCAGCTCACCCCGGACTAGCGGGTCCCCGGGCACCGGGGAGCTGTTTTTT. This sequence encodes CASSPRTSGSPGTGELFF.

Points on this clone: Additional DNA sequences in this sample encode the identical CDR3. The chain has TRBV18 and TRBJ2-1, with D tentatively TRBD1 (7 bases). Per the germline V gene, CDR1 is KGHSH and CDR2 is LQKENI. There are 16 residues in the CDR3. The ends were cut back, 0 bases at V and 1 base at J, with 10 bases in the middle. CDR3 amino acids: CASSPPQGGSYNEQFF. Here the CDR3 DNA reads TGTGCCAGCTCACCACCGCAGGGGGGTTCCTACAATGAGCAGTTCTTC.

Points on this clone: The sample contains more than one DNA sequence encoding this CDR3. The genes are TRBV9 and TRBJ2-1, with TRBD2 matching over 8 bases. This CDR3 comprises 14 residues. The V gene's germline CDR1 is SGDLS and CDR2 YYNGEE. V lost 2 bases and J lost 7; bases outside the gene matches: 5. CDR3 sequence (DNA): TGTGCCAGCAGCGTCCTAGCGGGTGGAAATGAGCAGTTCTTC. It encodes CASSVLAGGNEQFF.

The CDR3 DNA sequence: TGTGCCAGCAGTTCCCCCCACGGGGCGTCTAGCGGGAGGAATGCCCCCTACGAGCAGTACTTC. It yields the protein CASSSPHGASSGRNAPYEQYF. The V gene is TRBV27, the J gene TRBJ2-7; 11 bases map to TRBD2. CDR3 length equals 21 residues. V was clipped by 4 bases and J by 2 bases; unmatched bases: 22. CDR1 and CDR2 from the germline V gene are MNHEY and SMNVEV (reference sequence).

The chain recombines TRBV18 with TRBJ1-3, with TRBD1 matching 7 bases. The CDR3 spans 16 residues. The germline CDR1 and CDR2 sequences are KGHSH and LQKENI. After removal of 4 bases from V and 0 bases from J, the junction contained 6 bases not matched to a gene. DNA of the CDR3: TGTGCCAGCTCACAGGGACAGAGAAACTCTGGAAACACCATATATTTT. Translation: CASSQGQRNSGNTIYF.

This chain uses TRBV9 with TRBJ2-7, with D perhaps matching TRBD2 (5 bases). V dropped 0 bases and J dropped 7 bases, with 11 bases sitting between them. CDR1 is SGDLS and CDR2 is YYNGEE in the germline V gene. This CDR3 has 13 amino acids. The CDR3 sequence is CASSVEGAGEQYF. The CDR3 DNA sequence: TGTGCCAGCAGCGTAGAGGGAGCTGGGGAGCAGTACTTC.

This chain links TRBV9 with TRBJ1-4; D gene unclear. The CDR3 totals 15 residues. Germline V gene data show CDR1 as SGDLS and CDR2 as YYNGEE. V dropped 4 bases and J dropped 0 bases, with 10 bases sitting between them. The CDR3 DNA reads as TGTGCCAGCAGCAGGTCGGGTGCAACTAATGAAAAACTGTTTTTT. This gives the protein CASSRSGATNEKLFF.

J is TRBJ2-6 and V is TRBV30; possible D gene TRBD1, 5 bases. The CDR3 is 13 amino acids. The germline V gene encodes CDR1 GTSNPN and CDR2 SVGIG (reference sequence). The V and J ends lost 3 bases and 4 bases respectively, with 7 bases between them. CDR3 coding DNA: TGTGCCTGGAGGGGGCCCGGGGCCAACGTCCTGACTTTC. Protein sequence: CAWRGPGANVLTF.

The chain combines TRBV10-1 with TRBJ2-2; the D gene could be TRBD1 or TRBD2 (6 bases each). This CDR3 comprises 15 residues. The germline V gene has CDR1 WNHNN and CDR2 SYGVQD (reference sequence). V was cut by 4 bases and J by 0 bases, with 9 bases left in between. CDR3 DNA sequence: TGCGCCAGCAGTGTCGGGGGCTCGAACACCGGGGAGCTGTTTTTT. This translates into CASSVGGSNTGELFF.

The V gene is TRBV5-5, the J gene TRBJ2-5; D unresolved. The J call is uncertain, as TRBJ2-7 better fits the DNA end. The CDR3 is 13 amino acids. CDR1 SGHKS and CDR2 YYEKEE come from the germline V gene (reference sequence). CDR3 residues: CASSLARSYEQYF. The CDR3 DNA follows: TGTGCCAGCAGCTTGGCCAGGAGCTACGAGCAGTACTTC.

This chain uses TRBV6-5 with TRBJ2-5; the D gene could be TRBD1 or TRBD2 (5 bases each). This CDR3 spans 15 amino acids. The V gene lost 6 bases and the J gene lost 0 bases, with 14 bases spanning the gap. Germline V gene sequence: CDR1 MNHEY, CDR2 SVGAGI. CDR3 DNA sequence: TGTGCCAGCAGCCTGGGTTGGGGGTACCAAGAGACCCAGTACTTC. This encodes CASSLGWGYQETQYF.

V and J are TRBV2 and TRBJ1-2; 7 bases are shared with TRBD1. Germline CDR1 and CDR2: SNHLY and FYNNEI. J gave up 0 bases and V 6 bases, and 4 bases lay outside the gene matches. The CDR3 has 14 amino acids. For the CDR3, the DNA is TGTGCCAGCAGGGAACAGGGGACTAACTATGGCTACACCTTC. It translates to CASREQGTNYGYTF. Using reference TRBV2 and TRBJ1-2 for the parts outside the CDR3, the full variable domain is EPEVTQTPSHQVTQMGQEVILRCVPISNHLYFYWYRQILGQKVEFLVSFYNNEISEKSEIFDDQFSVERPDGSNFTLKIRSTKLEDSAMYFCASREQGTNYGYTFGSGTRLTVV.

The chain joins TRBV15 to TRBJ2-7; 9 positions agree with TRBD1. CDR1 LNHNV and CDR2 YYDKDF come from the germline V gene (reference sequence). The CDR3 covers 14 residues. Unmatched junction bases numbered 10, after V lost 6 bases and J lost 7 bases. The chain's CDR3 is CATSPGTGRSEQYF. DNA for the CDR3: TGTGCCACCAGTCCGGGGACAGGGAGGTCTGAGCAGTACTTC.

In DNA, the CDR3 is TGTGCCAGCAGCTCCGGGCGGGGAAACAATGAGCAGTTCTTC. Translated: CASSSGRGNNEQFF. The chain has TRBV9 and TRBJ2-1, with a weak D call TRBD2 (6 bases). The CDR3 is made up of 14 amino acids. Trimming left V 4 bases short and J 5 bases short, with 13 bases between. The germline V gene encodes CDR1 SGDLS and CDR2 YYNGEE. Together with reference TRBV9 and TRBJ2-1, the CDR3 gives the full variable domain: DSGVTQTPKHLITATGQRVTLRCSPRSGDLSVYWYQQSLDQGLQFLIQYYNGEERAKGNILERFSAQQFPDLHSELNLSSLELGDSALYFCASSSGRGNNEQFFGPGTRLTVL.

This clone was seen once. The CDR3 sequence is CASSLAETSGEQYF. In DNA, the CDR3 is TGTGCCAGCAGCTTAGCGGAAACCTCTGGCGAGCAGTACTTC. This chain links TRBV7-8 with TRBJ2-7; D gene unclear. V was trimmed by 0 bases and J by 6 bases, leaving 12 bases between them. The CDR3 contains 14 residues. Germline loops: CDR1 SGHVS, CDR2 FQNEAQ.

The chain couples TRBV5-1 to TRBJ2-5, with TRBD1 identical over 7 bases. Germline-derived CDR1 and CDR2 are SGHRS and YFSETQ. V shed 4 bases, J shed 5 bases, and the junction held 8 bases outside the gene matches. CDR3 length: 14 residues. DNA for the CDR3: TGCGCCAGCAGCCGACAGGGCTTTGGGGAGACCCAGTACTTC. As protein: CASSRQGFGETQYF.

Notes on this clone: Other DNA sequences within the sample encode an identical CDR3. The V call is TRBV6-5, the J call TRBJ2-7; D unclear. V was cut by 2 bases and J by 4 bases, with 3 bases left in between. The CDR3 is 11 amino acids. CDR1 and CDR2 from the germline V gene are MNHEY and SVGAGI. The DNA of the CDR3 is TGTGCCAGCAGTTACCGATACGAGCAGTACTTC. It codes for CASSYRYEQYF.

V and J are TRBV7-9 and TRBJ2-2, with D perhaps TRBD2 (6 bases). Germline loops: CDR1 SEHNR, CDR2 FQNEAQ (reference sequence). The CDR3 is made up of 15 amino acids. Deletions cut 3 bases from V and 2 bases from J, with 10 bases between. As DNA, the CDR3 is TGTGCCAGCAGCTTTACGGGACTCAACACCGGGGAGCTGTTTTTT. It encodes CASSFTGLNTGELFF.

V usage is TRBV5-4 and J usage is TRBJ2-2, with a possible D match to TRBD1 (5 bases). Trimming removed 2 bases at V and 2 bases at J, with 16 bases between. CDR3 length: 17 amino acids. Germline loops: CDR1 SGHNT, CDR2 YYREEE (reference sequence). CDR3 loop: CASSFGPLTGNTGELFF. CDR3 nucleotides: TGTGCCAGCAGCTTCGGTCCCCTTACAGGAAACACCGGGGAGCTGTTTTTT.

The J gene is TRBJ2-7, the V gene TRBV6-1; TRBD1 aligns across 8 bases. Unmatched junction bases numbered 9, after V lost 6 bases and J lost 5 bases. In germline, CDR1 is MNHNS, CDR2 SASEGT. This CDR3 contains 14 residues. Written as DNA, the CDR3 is TGTGCCAGCAGGACCTCGGGCAGGGGGCACGAGCAGTACTTC. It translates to CASRTSGRGHEQYF.

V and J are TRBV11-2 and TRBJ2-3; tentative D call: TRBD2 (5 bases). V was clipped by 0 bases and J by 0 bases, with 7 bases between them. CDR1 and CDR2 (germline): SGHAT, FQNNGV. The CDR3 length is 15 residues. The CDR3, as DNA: TGTGCCAGCAGCTTAGAGCGGACTAGCACAGATACGCAGTATTTT. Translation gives CASSLERTSTDTQYF.

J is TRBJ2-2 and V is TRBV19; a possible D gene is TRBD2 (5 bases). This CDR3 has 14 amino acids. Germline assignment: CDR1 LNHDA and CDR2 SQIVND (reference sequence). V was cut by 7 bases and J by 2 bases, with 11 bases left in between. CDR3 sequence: CASIGGGNTGELFF. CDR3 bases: TGTGCCAGTATAGGCGGAGGTAACACCGGGGAGCTGTTTTTT.